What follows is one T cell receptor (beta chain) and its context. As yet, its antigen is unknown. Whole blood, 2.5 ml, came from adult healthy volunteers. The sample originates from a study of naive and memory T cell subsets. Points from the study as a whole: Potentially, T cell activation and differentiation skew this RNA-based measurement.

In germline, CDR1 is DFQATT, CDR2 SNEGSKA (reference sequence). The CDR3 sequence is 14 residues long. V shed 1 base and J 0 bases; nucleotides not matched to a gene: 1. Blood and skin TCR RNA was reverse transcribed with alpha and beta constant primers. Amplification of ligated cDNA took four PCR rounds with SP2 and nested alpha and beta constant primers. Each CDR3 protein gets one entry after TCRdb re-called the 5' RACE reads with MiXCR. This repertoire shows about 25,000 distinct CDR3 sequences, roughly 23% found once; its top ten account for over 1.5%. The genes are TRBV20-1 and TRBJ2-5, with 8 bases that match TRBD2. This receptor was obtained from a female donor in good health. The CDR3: CSARGGGYQETQYF. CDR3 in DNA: TGCAGTGCTAGAGGCGGGGGGTACCAAGAGACCCAGTACTTC.